The 21 T cell receptor beta chains below come from one sample, sequenced in a study of shared clonotypes between healthy human individuals. The protocol was immunoSEQ multiplex PCR, while the TCRdb copy is restricted to in-frame clones and leaves out a portion. The table includes some 1,400,000 clones, approximately 97% detected once. The sample consisted of naive CD4+ T cells sorted from blood. The subset denotes: CD45RA+ positively selected. The receptors shown here come from a man aged 25 to 40 in good health.

The chain employs TRBV4-1 and TRBJ2-3; D remains ambiguous. The CDR3 length is 13 residues. Germline V gene lookup returns CDR1 MGHRA and CDR2 YSYEKL. Trimming cost V 1 base and J 4 bases, with 6 bases left between them. The CDR3 loop reads CASSQGSADTQYF. CDR3 nucleotides: TGCGCCAGCAGCCAAGGATCCGCAGATACGCAGTATTTT.

This chain uses TRBV4-1 with TRBJ2-2; D possibly corresponds to TRBD1 (5 bases). CDR3 size: 14 residues. Trimming left V 5 bases short and J 1 base short, with 8 bases between. Germline loops: CDR1 MGHRA, CDR2 YSYEKL. CDR3 coding DNA: TGCGCCAGCAGCGAAGGACAGAACACCGGGGAGCTGTTTTTT. Residues: CASSEGQNTGELFF.

The genes are TRBV19 and TRBJ2-2; 12 positions match TRBD2. CDR1 and CDR2 from the germline V gene are LNHDA and SQIVND (reference sequence). With V trimmed by 4 bases and J by 4 bases, 13 bases remained unmatched. This CDR3 contains 19 residues. CDR3 bases: TGTGCCAGTAGTACAAATGGGCTAGCGGGAGGGCGAAGCACCGGGGAGCTGTTTTTT. Translation gives CASSTNGLAGGRSTGELFF.

The chain couples TRBV12-5 to TRBJ2-2, with D uncertain. V shed 1 base and J shed 5 bases, with 5 bases lying between them. Germline V gene data show CDR1 as LGHNT and CDR2 as FRNRAP. This CDR3 has 13 residues. The CDR3 protein is CASGLDRTGELFF. DNA for the CDR3: TGTGCTAGTGGTTTGGATAGAACCGGGGAGCTGTTTTTT.

The V gene is TRBV5-1, the J gene TRBJ1-1; 7 bases are shared with TRBD1. The length of the CDR3 is 14 residues. Per germline, CDR1 SGHRS and CDR2 YFSETQ. Unmatched junction bases numbered 9, after V lost 4 bases and J lost 6 bases. CDR3 protein: CASSIDRVLAEAFF. CDR3 nucleotide sequence: TGCGCCAGCAGCATAGACAGGGTCTTGGCTGAAGCTTTCTTT.

CDR3 coding DNA: TGTGCCAGCAGTTCCACGGACGGTTTCGTAGCCAAAAACATTCAGTACTTC. Protein product: CASSSTDGFVAKNIQYF. The chain is built from TRBV28 and TRBJ2-4; D call uncertain. The ends were cut back, 4 bases at V and 0 bases at J, with 16 bases in the middle. CDR1 is MDHEN and CDR2 is SYDVKM in the germline V gene. The CDR3 contains 17 residues. Filled out from reference TRBV28 and TRBJ2-4, the complete variable domain reads DVKVTQSSRYLVKRTGEKVFLECVQDMDHENMFWYRQDPGLGLRLIYFSYDVKMKEKGDIPEGYSVSREKKERFSLILESASTNQTSMYLCASSSTDGFVAKNIQYFGAGTRLSVL.

Of note for this clone: One junction end does not reproduce the germline sequence, and a read error may be involved. V usage is TRBV29-1 and J usage is TRBJ2-3; no clear D. The CDR3 is 14 residues long. Germline V lookup: CDR1 SQVTM, CDR2 ANQGSEA. CDR3 residues: CSVEVQASTDTQYF. CDR3 nucleotide sequence: TGCAGCGTGGAAGTACAAGCTAGCACAGATACGCAGTATTTT.

This clone was seen a single time. This chain links TRBV6-6 with TRBJ2-7, with D maybe TRBD1 (7 bases). The CDR3 consists of 15 residues. Germline values: CDR1 MNHNY, CDR2 SVGAGI (reference sequence). Trimming took off 2 bases at V and 2 bases at J, with 13 bases between the two ends. The CDR3 spells CASSYHPGGTYEQYF. CDR3 DNA: TGTGCCAGCAGTTACCATCCAGGGGGGACCTACGAGCAGTACTTC.

CDR3 amino acids: CASSLPGQGLRVQYF. The CDR3 DNA is TGTGCCAGCAGCTTACCCGGACAGGGTTTACGAGTGCAGTACTTC. The chain recombines TRBV7-8 with TRBJ2-7, with 8 bases that match TRBD1. CDR3 length equals 15 residues. Unmatched junction bases numbered 12, after V lost 2 bases and J lost 9 bases. Per germline, CDR1 SGHVS and CDR2 FQNEAQ.

This clone was seen only a few times. The chain links TRBV5-1 to TRBJ1-2; tentative D call: TRBD1 (5 bases). V lost 1 base, J lost 4 bases, and 14 bases lay in between. Germline loops: CDR1 SGHRS, CDR2 YFSETQ. This CDR3 region has 15 residues. CDR3 in amino acids: CASSLQGDRGYGYTF. CDR3 DNA sequence: TGCGCCAGCAGCTTGCAAGGAGACAGAGGCTATGGCTACACCTTC.

CDR3 coding DNA: TGTGCCATCAGTGAGCAGAACACCGGGGAGCTGTTTTTT. Encoded protein: CAISEQNTGELFF. The chain is built from TRBV10-3 and TRBJ2-2, with no clear D. The CDR3 has 13 residues. The germline V gene has CDR1 ENHRY and CDR2 SYGVKD. Trimming shortened V by 2 bases and J by 1 base, and 2 bases separated the two germline ends.

The chain carries TRBV7-9 and TRBJ2-3; 9 positions match TRBD2. This CDR3 is 16 amino acids long. Trimming cost V 2 bases and J 1 base; bases outside gene matches: 4. Per germline, CDR1 SEHNR and CDR2 FQNEAQ (reference sequence). For the CDR3, the DNA is TGTGCCAGCAGCTTATCGGTAGCGGGAGGCACAGATACGCAGTATTTT. Its protein product is CASSLSVAGGTDTQYF.

This chain links TRBV7-2 with TRBJ2-1, with 8 bases matching TRBD2. The ends lost 5 bases at V and 3 bases at J; junction bases unmatched: 6. CDR3 length: 15 amino acids. Per the germline V gene, CDR1 is SGHTA and CDR2 is FQGNSA. Here the CDR3 DNA reads TGTGCCAGCAGCCGCGGGGGGCGGAACTACAATGAGCAGTTCTTC. It translates to CASSRGGRNYNEQFF.

This clone was observed a single time. The chain couples TRBV5-5 to TRBJ1-2; a weak D match, TRBD1 (6 bases). CDR3 length: 14 residues. CDR1 and CDR2 from the germline V gene are SGHKS and YYEKEE (reference sequence). V gave up 4 bases and J gave up 1 base, with 11 bases separating them. CDR3 DNA sequence: TGTGCCAGCAGCGGACAGCGAGATAACTATGGCTACACCTTC. Encoded protein: CASSGQRDNYGYTF.

The chain links TRBV6-5 to TRBJ1-5; D gene ambiguous. The CDR3 covers 14 residues. V lost 6 bases and J 0 bases, leaving 9 bases between the germline ends. CDR1 is MNHEY and CDR2 is SVGAGI in the germline V gene. CDR3 nucleotides: TGTGCCAGCAGCTACGACTATAGCAATCAGCCCCAGCATTTT. Translated: CASSYDYSNQPQHF.

V gene TRBV28 combines with J gene TRBJ2-1, with D unresolved. Trimming pared 5 bases from V and 5 bases from J, leaving 13 bases between. This CDR3 is 14 amino acids long. Germline V gene data show CDR1 as MDHEN and CDR2 as SYDVKM. The DNA of the CDR3 is TGTGCCAGCAGTGACTGGTCCCCCAACAATGAGCAGTTCTTC. It is translated as CASSDWSPNNEQFF.

This chain joins TRBV9 and TRBJ2-7; D ambiguous. The CDR3 extends over 14 amino acids. V lost 0 bases and J lost 6, with 13 bases in between. Germline assignment: CDR1 SGDLS and CDR2 YYNGEE. CDR3 bases: TGTGCCAGCAGCGTAGCTTTGGAGCGCCGCGAGCAGTACTTC. It yields the protein CASSVALERREQYF.

The V gene is TRBV2, the J gene TRBJ2-1; D gene uncertain. V lost 4 bases and J 2 bases, leaving 9 bases between the germline ends. This CDR3 has 14 residues. The germline V gene has CDR1 SNHLY and CDR2 FYNNEI. This chain's CDR3 is CASSAQLPYNEQFF. As DNA, the CDR3 is TGTGCCAGCAGTGCACAGCTACCCTACAATGAGCAGTTCTTC.

This clone was found a few times. V usage is TRBV2 and J usage is TRBJ1-1, with a weak D call TRBD1 (6 bases). Deletions cut 8 bases from V and 7 bases from J, with 11 bases between. The CDR3 sequence is 11 residues long. CDR1 is SNHLY, CDR2 FYNNEI, per germline. CDR3 sequence reads: CASGTLFEAFF. The CDR3 DNA sequence: TGTGCCAGCGGGACACTCTTTGAAGCTTTCTTT.

The rearrangement joins TRBV7-9 to TRBJ2-7; 7 nucleotides match TRBD2. Germline V CDR1 and CDR2: SEHNR, FQNEAQ (reference sequence). The CDR3 covers 16 residues. Trimming took 5 bases from V and 7 from J; bases not matched to a gene: 17. The CDR3 DNA is TGTGCCAGCAGCCACCAGGGAGGGACTGAGGTCTGGGAGCAGTACTTC. Protein sequence: CASSHQGGTEVWEQYF.

The chain has TRBV18 and TRBJ2-1, with D uncertain. From germline, CDR1 is KGHSH and CDR2 LQKENI. The V and J ends lost 5 bases and 8 bases respectively, with 7 bases between them. The CDR3 loop spans 11 amino acids. The CDR3 nucleotides are TGTGCCAGCTCAAGTCTAGATGAGCAGTTCTTC. It codes for CASSSLDEQFF.